The rows below give T cell receptor beta chains drawn from one sample of a study of PD-1 blockade in classical Hodgkin lymphoma. Sequencing used immunoSEQ multiplex PCR; TCRdb keeps in-frame clones, though not all of them. The table shows approximately 90,000 clones, with 75% to 85% occurring only once. The material sequenced was peripheral blood mononuclear cells (PBMCs), taken before the fourth cycle of nivolumab. The source of these receptors is a human donor with classical Hodgkin lymphoma. The CDR3 runs from the conserved cysteine through the conserved F or W. Each record gives: J gene, CDR3 length, D gene, V gene, clone size, CDR3 DNA, CDR3 protein. A D gene is named only where the DNA matches it firmly. Clone size, where shown, is once, few, many, or a class for clones that have expanded.

j_call: TRBJ2-5; cdr3_length: 16; d_call: TRBD2; v_call: TRBV7-8; clone_size: .; cdr3_nt: TGTGCCAGCAGCCCTACCGAACTAGCGGGGCAAGAGACCCAGTACTTC; cdr3_aa: CASSPTELAGQETQYF
j_call: TRBJ2-7; cdr3_length: 15; d_call: .; v_call: TRBV27; clone_size: .; cdr3_nt: TGTGCCAGCAGTTTAGCTAGCACCCGTGTCTACGAGCAGTACTTC; cdr3_aa: CASSLASTRVYEQYF
j_call: TRBJ2-1; cdr3_length: 14; d_call: .; v_call: TRBV27; clone_size: .; cdr3_nt: TGTGCCAGCAGTTTATCGAGGCTAGTCAATGAGCAGTTCTTC; cdr3_aa: CASSLSRLVNEQFF
j_call: TRBJ1-2; cdr3_length: 13; d_call: .; v_call: TRBV5-5; clone_size: .; cdr3_nt: TGTGCCAGCAGCTTGGATGGAGACTATGGCTACACCTTC; cdr3_aa: CASSLDGDYGYTF
j_call: TRBJ2-3; cdr3_length: 16; d_call: .; v_call: TRBV4-3; clone_size: .; cdr3_nt: TGCGCCAGCAGCCAAGGGGGCTTCCAAGGGGCAGATACGCAGTATTTT; cdr3_aa: CASSQGGFQGADTQYF
j_call: TRBJ2-3; cdr3_length: 20; d_call: TRBD2; v_call: TRBV28; clone_size: .; cdr3_nt: TGTGCCAGCAGTTTTCCTTTGTCTCTCGGCGGGAGGGCCGGGACAGATACGCAGTATTTT; cdr3_aa: CASSFPLSLGGRAGTDTQYF
j_call: TRBJ2-7; cdr3_length: 12; d_call: TRBD2; v_call: TRBV29-1; clone_size: .; cdr3_nt: TGCAGCGTTGCGGCGGGAGTATACGAGCAGTACTTC; cdr3_aa: CSVAAGVYEQYF
j_call: TRBJ1-2; cdr3_length: 13; d_call: .; v_call: TRBV28; clone_size: .; cdr3_nt: TGTGCCAGCAGGGACGGGACGAATTATGGCTACACCTTC; cdr3_aa: CASRDGTNYGYTF
j_call: TRBJ2-2; cdr3_length: 15; d_call: TRBD1; v_call: TRBV5-4; clone_size: .; cdr3_nt: TGTGCCAGTTCGCCGGGACAGGGGAGGACCGGGGAGCTGTTTTTT; cdr3_aa: CASSPGQGRTGELFF
j_call: TRBJ1-5; cdr3_length: 14; d_call: TRBD1; v_call: TRBV6-6; clone_size: .; cdr3_nt: TGTGCCAGCAGTTCAGGGACAGTCAATCAGCCCCAGCATTTT; cdr3_aa: CASSSGTVNQPQHF
j_call: TRBJ2-1; cdr3_length: 20; d_call: .; v_call: TRBV21-1; clone_size: .; cdr3_nt: TGTGCCAGCAGCCCCCCTGGGACTAGCGTTACCTCTGGGACCTACAATGAGCAGTTCTTC; cdr3_aa: CASSPPGTSVTSGTYNEQFF
j_call: TRBJ1-5; cdr3_length: 14; d_call: .; v_call: TRBV6-1; clone_size: .; cdr3_nt: TGTGCCAGCATTTTGAGAGGGGCCAATCAGCCCCAGCATTTT; cdr3_aa: CASILRGANQPQHF
j_call: TRBJ2-2; cdr3_length: 15; d_call: .; v_call: TRBV5-1; clone_size: .; cdr3_nt: TGCGCCAGCAGATGGGGATCGACGAACACCGGGGAGCTGTTTTTT; cdr3_aa: CASRWGSTNTGELFF
j_call: TRBJ1-1; cdr3_length: 13; d_call: TRBD1; v_call: TRBV11-3; clone_size: .; cdr3_nt: TGTGCCAGCAGCGACAGGGTAAACACTGAAGCTTTCTTT; cdr3_aa: CASSDRVNTEAFF
j_call: TRBJ1-3; cdr3_length: 14; d_call: .; v_call: TRBV19; clone_size: .; cdr3_nt: TGCGCCAGTAATCGACAGCTCTCTGGAAACACCATATATTTT; cdr3_aa: CASNRQLSGNTIYF
j_call: TRBJ1-2; cdr3_length: 18; d_call: .; v_call: TRBV4-1; clone_size: .; cdr3_nt: TGCGCCAGCAGCCAAGATTCGGGGGGCCACCTCAACTTCTATGGCTACACCTTC; cdr3_aa: CASSQDSGGHLNFYGYTF
j_call: TRBJ2-7; cdr3_length: 14; d_call: .; v_call: TRBV19; clone_size: .; cdr3_nt: TGTGCCAGTAGGGGTCGAGGAAAGGGGGACGAGCAGTACTTC; cdr3_aa: CASRGRGKGDEQYF
j_call: TRBJ2-1; cdr3_length: 13; d_call: .; v_call: TRBV5-1; clone_size: .; cdr3_nt: TGCGCCAGCAGCCAGACTAGCTACAATGAGCAGTTCTTC; cdr3_aa: CASSQTSYNEQFF
j_call: TRBJ2-1; cdr3_length: 11; d_call: .; v_call: TRBV2; clone_size: .; cdr3_nt: TGTGCCAGCAGTGAAGGACCAGAGCAGTTCTTC; cdr3_aa: CASSEGPEQFF
j_call: TRBJ1-2; cdr3_length: 14; d_call: .; v_call: TRBV6-1; clone_size: once; cdr3_nt: TGTGCCAGCACTCCTGGGGCCGGGAGCTATGGCTACACCTTC; cdr3_aa: CASTPGAGSYGYTF
j_call: TRBJ1-3; cdr3_length: 14; d_call: .; v_call: TRBV9; clone_size: .; cdr3_nt: TGTGCCAGCAGCCCCCAGACAGTCGGAAACACCATATATTTT; cdr3_aa: CASSPQTVGNTIYF
j_call: TRBJ2-1; cdr3_length: 12; d_call: .; v_call: TRBV29-1; clone_size: few; cdr3_nt: TGCAGCGTTCTGGCAGATAACAATGAGCAGTTCTTC; cdr3_aa: CSVLADNNEQFF
j_call: TRBJ1-1; cdr3_length: 16; d_call: TRBD1; v_call: TRBV12-5; clone_size: .; cdr3_nt: TGTGCTAGTGGTTTGGCCCTGGGACAGGGGAACACTGAAGCTTTCTTT; cdr3_aa: CASGLALGQGNTEAFF
j_call: TRBJ2-2; cdr3_length: 12; d_call: .; v_call: TRBV30; clone_size: .; cdr3_nt: TGTGCCTGGAGCAGGGTGGACGGGGAGCTGTTTTTT; cdr3_aa: CAWSRVDGELFF
j_call: TRBJ2-7; cdr3_length: 16; d_call: TRBD2; v_call: TRBV11-2; clone_size: .; cdr3_nt: TGTGCCAGCAGCTTATCAGCGGGAGGGCCTCTGAACGAGCAGTACTTC; cdr3_aa: CASSLSAGGPLNEQYF
j_call: TRBJ2-5; cdr3_length: 15; d_call: .; v_call: TRBV5-1; clone_size: .; cdr3_nt: TGCGCCAGCAGCTTCTGGGGGCGGAGCGAAGAGACCCAGTACTTC; cdr3_aa: CASSFWGRSEETQYF
j_call: TRBJ1-1; cdr3_length: 13; d_call: TRBD1; v_call: TRBV9; clone_size: .; cdr3_nt: TGTGCCACGTCGGACAGGGGGCCTACTGAAGCTTTCTTT; cdr3_aa: CATSDRGPTEAFF
j_call: TRBJ2-3; cdr3_length: 16; d_call: TRBD2; v_call: TRBV7-3; clone_size: once; cdr3_nt: TGTGCCAGCAGCTTAAAGACTAGCGGGAGCCCAGATACGCAGTATTTT; cdr3_aa: CASSLKTSGSPDTQYF
j_call: TRBJ2-1; cdr3_length: 13; d_call: .; v_call: TRBV29-1; clone_size: once; cdr3_nt: TGCAGCGTTGGGCAGCCCTCCTACAATGAGCAGTTCTTC; cdr3_aa: CSVGQPSYNEQFF
j_call: TRBJ2-7; cdr3_length: 13; d_call: .; v_call: TRBV28; clone_size: .; cdr3_nt: TGTGCCAGCAGAGGGACACCAACCTACGAGCAGTACTTC; cdr3_aa: CASRGTPTYEQYF